A selection of T cell receptor beta chains follows, all from one sample in a study of cytomegalovirus exposure and HLA in healthy donors. Sequenced by immunoSEQ multiplex PCR; TCRdb stores in-frame clones only, minus some. The data hold some 110,000 clones, with 83% observed a single time. What was sequenced was PBMCs. The source is a man younger than 35 in good health and CMV-seronegative. Both conserved end residues are trimmed from each CDR3. Rows may omit the clone size; those that give it use once, few, many or a size class.

size,V,J,CDR3
.,TRBV5-4,TRBJ2-2,ASSLVAGSGTGELF
once,TRBV6-5,.,ASSLTGGEQY
few,TRBV6-1,TRBJ1-1,ASTSQSAGNTEAF
.,TRBV28,TRBJ1-5,ASSLPTENQPQH
.,TRBV5-1,TRBJ2-2,ASRGDYSTGELF
.,TRBV7-2,TRBJ2-2,ASSSLARTGELF
few,TRBV6-5,TRBJ2-6,ASTELGGNVLT
.,TRBV10-3,TRBJ2-2,AISGASGREDTGELF
once,TRBV30,TRBJ2-1,AWSEGGRADSRDEQF
.,TRBV7-2,TRBJ1-5,ASSLALLNRGNQPQH
.,TRBV29-1,TRBJ2-7,SVGTSTILYEQY
.,TRBV10-3,TRBJ2-3,AISSTRDRVYDTQY
.,TRBV6-5,TRBJ2-1,ASTYRQGYYNEQF
few,TRBV10-3,TRBJ2-7,AISETSGTYEQY
.,TRBV27,TRBJ2-1,ASSPGLAGGSSYNEQF
.,TRBV21-1,TRBJ2-7,ASSKGTGRGEQY
.,TRBV25-1,TRBJ2-7,ASSEYNTIYEQY
.,TRBV29-1,TRBJ1-1,SVVTGGRTEAF
.,TRBV2,TRBJ1-2,ASTSDSYGYT
.,TRBV15,TRBJ1-1,ATSRGTGGMNTEAF
.,TRBV7-2,TRBJ2-5,ASSSTGGGETQY
.,TRBV29-1,TRBJ1-4,SVSFTGPNEKLF
.,TRBV5-4,TRBJ2-7,ASSFSGISYEQY
once,TRBV28,TRBJ2-7,ASSGEVAYEQY
.,TRBV5-4,TRBJ1-2,ASRMGQTGHYGYT
.,TRBV7-2,TRBJ2-7,ASSPGQGADEQY
.,TRBV7-3,TRBJ2-1,ASSLNSGNLDNEQF
.,TRBV7-2,TRBJ2-5,ASSFGRARETQY
.,TRBV5-1,TRBJ2-1,ASSFHQASDYNEQF